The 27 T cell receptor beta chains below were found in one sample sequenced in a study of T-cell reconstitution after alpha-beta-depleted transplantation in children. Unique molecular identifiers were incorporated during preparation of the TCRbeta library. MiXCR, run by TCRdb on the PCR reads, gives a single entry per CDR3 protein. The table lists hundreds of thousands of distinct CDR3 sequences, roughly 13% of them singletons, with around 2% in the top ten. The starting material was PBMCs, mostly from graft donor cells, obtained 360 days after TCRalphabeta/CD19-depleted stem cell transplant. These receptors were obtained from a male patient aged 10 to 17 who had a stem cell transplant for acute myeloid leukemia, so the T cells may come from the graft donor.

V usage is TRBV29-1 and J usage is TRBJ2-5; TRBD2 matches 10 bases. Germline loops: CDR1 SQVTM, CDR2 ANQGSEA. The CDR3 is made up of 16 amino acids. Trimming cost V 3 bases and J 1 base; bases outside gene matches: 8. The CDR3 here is CSVDRETSGPQETQYF. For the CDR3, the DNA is TGCAGCGTTGATCGGGAGACTAGCGGGCCCCAAGAGACCCAGTACTTC.

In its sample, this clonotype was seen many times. The CDR3 DNA is TGTGCCAGCAGCTCGACTAGCCGAAATGAGCAGTTCTTC. Its translation is CASSSTSRNEQFF. The chain is built from TRBV12-3 or TRBV12-4 and TRBJ2-1, with 7 bases identical to TRBD2. V dropped 6 bases and J dropped 7; count of bases not matched to a gene: 6. CDR3 length: 13 residues.

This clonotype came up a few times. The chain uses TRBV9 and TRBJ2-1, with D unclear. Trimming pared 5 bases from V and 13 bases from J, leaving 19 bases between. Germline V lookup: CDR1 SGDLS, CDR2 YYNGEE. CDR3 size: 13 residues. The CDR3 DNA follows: TGTGCCAGCAGTGCTGACCGCTACAATGGCCAGTTCTTC. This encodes CASSADRYNGQFF.

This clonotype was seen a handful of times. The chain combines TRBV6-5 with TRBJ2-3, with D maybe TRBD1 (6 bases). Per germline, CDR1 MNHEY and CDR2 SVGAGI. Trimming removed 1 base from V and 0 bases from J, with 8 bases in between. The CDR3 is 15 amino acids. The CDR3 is CASSYFGQSTDTQYF. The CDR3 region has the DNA TGTGCCAGCAGTTACTTCGGACAGAGCACAGATACGCAGTATTTT.

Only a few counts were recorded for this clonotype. CDR3 region: CSARDQRKLTYEQYF. The CDR3 DNA reads TGCAGTGCTAGAGACCAGCGGAAACTCACCTACGAGCAGTACTTC. This chain joins TRBV20-1 and TRBJ2-7, with TRBD2 as a possible D gene (5 bases). The V gene's germline CDR1 is DFQATT and CDR2 SNEGSKA (reference sequence). The CDR3 contains 15 residues. The V end was cut by 0 bases, the J end by 2 bases, with 14 bases between.

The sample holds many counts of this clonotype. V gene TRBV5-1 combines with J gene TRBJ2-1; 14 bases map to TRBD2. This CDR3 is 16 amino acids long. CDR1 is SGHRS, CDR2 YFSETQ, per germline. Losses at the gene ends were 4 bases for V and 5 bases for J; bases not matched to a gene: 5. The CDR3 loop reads CASSPGLAGENNEQFF. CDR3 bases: TGCGCCAGCAGCCCGGGACTAGCGGGAGAGAACAATGAGCAGTTCTTC.

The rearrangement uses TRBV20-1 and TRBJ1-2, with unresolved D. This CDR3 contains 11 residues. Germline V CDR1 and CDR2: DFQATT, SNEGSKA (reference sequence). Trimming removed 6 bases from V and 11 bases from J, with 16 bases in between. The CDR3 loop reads CSAIVPGDYTF. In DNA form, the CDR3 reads TGCAGTGCCATCGTTCCTGGGGATTACACCTTC.

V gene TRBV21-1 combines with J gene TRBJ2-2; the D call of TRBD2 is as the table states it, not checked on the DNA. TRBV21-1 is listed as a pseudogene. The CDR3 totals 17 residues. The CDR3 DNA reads TGTGCCAGCAGCAAGCCAGGGCCCCACTCGAACACCGGGGAGCTGTTTTTT. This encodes CASSKPGPHSNTGELFF.

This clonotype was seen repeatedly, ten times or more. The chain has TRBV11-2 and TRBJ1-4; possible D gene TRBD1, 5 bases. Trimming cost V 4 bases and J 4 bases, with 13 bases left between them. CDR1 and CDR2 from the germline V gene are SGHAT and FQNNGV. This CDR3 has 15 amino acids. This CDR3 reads CASSSHRFRNEKLFF. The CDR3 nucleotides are TGTGCCAGCAGCTCACACAGGTTTCGTAATGAAAAACTGTTTTTT.

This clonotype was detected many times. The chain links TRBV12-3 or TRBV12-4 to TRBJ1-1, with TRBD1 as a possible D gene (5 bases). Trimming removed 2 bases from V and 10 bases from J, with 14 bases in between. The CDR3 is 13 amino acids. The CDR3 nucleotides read TGTGCCAGCAGTTTATCGACAGATGTCACAGCTTTCTTT. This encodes CASSLSTDVTAFF.

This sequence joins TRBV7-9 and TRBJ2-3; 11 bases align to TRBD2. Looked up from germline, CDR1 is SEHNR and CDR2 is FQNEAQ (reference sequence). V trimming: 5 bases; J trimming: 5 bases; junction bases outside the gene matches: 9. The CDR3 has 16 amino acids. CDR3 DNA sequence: TGTGCCAGCAGCGTTTCCGGGACTAGCGGTGTAGATACGCAGTATTTT. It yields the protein CASSVSGTSGVDTQYF. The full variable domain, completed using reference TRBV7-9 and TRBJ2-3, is DTGVSQNPRHKITKRGQNVTFRCDPISEHNRLYWYRQTLGQGPEFLTYFQNEAQLEKSRLLSDRFSAERPKGSFSTLEIQRTEQGDSAMYLCASSVSGTSGVDTQYFGPGTRLTVL.

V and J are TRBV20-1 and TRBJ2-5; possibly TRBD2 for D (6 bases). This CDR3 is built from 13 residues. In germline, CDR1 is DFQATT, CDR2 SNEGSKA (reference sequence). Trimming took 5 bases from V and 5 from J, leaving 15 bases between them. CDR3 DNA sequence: TGCAGTGCTTGGGACTCGCACGGGGAGACCCAGTACTTC. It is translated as CSAWDSHGETQYF.

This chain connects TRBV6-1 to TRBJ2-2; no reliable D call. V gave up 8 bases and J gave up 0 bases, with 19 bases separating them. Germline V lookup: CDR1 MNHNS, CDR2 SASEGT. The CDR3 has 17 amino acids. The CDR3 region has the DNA TGTGCCAGCCTCTTTGGGTTCGAAACTGCGAACACCGGGGAGCTGTTTTTT. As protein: CASLFGFETANTGELFF.

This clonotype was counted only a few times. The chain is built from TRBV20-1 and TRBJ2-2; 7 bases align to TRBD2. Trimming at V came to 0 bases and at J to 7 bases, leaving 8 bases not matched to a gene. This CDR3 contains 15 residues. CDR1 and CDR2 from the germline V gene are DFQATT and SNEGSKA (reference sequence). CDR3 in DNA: TGCAGTGCTAGAGATCGGGGGGAGGGCCGCGGGGAGCTGTTTTTT. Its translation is CSARDRGEGRGELFF.

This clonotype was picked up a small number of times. CDR3 coding DNA: TGCGCCAGCAGCTTGGGAGGAGTGACTAGCTTCTACGAGCAGTACTTC. Its translation is CASSLGGVTSFYEQYF. J is TRBJ2-7 and V is TRBV5-1, with 7 bases aligning to TRBD2. With V trimmed by 0 bases and J by 3 bases, 9 bases remained unmatched. This CDR3 has 16 amino acids. The germline V gene encodes CDR1 SGHRS and CDR2 YFSETQ.

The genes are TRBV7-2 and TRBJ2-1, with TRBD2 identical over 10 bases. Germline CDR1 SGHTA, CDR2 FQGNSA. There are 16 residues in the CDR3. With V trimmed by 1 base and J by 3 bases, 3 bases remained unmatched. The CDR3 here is CASSLESGRDYNEQFF. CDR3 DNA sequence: TGTGCCAGCAGCTTAGAGAGCGGGAGGGACTACAATGAGCAGTTCTTC.

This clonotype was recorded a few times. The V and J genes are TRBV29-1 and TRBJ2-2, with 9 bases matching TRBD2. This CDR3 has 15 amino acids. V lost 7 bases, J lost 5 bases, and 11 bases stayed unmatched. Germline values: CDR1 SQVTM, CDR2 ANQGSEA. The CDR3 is CSGTVAGVRTGELFF. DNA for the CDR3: TGCAGCGGTACCGTAGCGGGAGTCCGTACCGGGGAGCTGTTTTTT.

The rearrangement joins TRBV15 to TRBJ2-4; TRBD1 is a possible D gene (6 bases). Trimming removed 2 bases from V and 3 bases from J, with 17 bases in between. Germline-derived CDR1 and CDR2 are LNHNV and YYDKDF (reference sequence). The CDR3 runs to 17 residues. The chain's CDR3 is CATSRLYMGQGKNIQYF. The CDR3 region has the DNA TGTGCCACCAGCAGACTCTACATGGGACAAGGCAAAAACATTCAGTACTTC.

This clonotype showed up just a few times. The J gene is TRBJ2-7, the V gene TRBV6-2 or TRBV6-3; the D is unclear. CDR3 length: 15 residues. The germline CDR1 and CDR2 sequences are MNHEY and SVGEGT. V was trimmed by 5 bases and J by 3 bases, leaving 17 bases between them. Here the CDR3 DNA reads TGTGCCAGCAGTCATCGTAAGACCGGAAACTACGAGCAGTACTTC. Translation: CASSHRKTGNYEQYF.

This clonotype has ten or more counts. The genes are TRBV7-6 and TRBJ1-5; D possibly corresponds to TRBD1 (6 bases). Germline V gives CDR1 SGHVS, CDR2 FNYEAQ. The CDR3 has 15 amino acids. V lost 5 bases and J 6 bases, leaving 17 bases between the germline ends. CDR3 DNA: TGTGCCAGCAGCGCGACTACAGGGTTCAGTCAGCCCCAGCATTTT. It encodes CASSATTGFSQPQHF.

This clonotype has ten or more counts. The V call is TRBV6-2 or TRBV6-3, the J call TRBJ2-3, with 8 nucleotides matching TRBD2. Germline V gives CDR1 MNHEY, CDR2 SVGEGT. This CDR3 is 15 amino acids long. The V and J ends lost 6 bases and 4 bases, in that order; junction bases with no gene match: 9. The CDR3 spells CASRPSGTRADTQYF. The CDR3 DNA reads TGTGCCAGCAGGCCCTCCGGGACTAGGGCAGATACGCAGTATTTT.

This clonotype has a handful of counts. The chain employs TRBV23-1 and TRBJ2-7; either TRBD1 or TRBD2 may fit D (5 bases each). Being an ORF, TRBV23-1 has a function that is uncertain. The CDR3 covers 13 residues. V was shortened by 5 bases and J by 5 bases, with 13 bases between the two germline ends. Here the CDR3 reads CASSFRDDHEQYF. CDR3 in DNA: TGCGCCAGCAGTTTCCGGGACGACCACGAGCAGTACTTC.

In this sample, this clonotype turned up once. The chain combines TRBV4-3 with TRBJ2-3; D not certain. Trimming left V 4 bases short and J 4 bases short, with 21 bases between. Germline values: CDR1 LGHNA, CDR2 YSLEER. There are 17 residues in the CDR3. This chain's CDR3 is CASSLGAGRFPSDTQYF. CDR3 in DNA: TGCGCCAGCAGCCTGGGTGCAGGACGGTTTCCCTCAGATACGCAGTATTTT.

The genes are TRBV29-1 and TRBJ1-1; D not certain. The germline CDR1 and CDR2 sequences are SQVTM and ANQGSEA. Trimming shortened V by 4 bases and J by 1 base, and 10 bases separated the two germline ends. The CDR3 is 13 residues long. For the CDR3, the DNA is TGCAGCGTTGGGAGGTTGGGGAACACTGAAGCTTTCTTT. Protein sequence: CSVGRLGNTEAFF.

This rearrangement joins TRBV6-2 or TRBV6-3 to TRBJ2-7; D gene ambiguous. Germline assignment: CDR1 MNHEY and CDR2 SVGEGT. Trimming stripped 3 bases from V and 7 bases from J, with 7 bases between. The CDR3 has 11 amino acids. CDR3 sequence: CASSYSEEQYF. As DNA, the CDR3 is TGTGCCAGCAGTTATTCGGAAGAGCAGTACTTC.

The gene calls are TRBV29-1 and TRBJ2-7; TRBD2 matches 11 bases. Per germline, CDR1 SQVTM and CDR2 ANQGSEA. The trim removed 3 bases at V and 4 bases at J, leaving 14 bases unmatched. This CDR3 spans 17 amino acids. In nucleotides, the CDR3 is TGCAGCGTTGATTTGGGGTTTACTAGCGGGAGCTCGTACGAGCAGTACTTC. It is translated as CSVDLGFTSGSSYEQYF.

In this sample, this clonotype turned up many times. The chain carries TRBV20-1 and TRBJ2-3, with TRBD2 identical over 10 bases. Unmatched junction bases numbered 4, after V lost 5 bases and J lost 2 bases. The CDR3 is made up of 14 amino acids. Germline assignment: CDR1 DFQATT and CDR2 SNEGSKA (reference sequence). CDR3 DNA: TGCAGTGCTTGGACTAGCGGTTCCACAGATACGCAGTATTTT. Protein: CSAWTSGSTDTQYF.